This T cell receptor beta chain is drawn from a study of T cells in localized non-small cell lung cancer. Germline lookup yields CDR1 WSHSY and CDR2 SAAADI. The CDR3 is 14 amino acids. Trimming took 7 bases from V and 2 from J, leaving 15 bases between them. Sequencing was performed with immunoSEQ multiplex PCR; in TCRdb, only in-frame clones are kept and a portion is missing. The top ten clones hold about 15% of a sample with 90,000 to 95,000 clones, about 87% of them seen once. This receptor was taken from a man aged 40 to 70 with stage I squamous cell lung carcinoma. Sequencing was performed on peripheral blood, taken before any cancer treatment. The chain links TRBV10-2 to TRBJ2-7; D could derive from TRBD1 or TRBD2 (5 bases each). CDR3 loop: CASNQGREPYEQYF. The CDR3 DNA reads as TGCGCCAGCAACCAGGGACGGGAACCCTACGAGCAGTACTTC.